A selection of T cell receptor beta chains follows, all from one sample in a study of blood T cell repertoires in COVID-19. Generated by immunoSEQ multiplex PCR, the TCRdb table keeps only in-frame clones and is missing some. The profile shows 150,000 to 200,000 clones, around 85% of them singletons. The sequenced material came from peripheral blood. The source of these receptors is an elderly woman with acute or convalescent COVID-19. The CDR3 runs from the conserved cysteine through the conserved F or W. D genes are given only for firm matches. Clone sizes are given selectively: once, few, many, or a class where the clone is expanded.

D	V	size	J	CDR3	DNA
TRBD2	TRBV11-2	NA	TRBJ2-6	CASSLRGAVGANVLTF	TGTGCCAGCAGCCTGCGGGGGGCGGTTGGGGCCAACGTCCTGACTTTC
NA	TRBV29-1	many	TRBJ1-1	CSAEGGPKPGEGAFF	TGCAGCGCCGAAGGAGGGCCCAAACCCGGGGAGGGAGCTTTCTTT
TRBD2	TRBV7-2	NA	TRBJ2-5	CASRSGTSSETQYF	TGTGCCAGCAGATCCGGGACTAGCTCGGAGACCCAGTACTTC
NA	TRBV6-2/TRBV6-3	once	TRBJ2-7	CASSSQGAWAHEQYF	TGTGCCAGCAGTTCCCAGGGCGCCTGGGCTCACGAGCAGTACTTC
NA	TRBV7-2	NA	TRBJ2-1	CASSREPSTIYNEQFF	TGTGCCAGCAGTCGGGAGCCTAGCACTATTTACAATGAGCAGTTCTTC
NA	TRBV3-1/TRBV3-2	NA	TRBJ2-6	CASSQRTGSGANVLTF	TGTGCCAGCAGCCAACGTACGGGGTCTGGGGCCAACGTCCTGACTTTC
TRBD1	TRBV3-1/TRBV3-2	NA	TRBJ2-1	CASSPGTGTSEQFF	TGTGCCAGCTCACCCGGGACAGGGACAAGTGAGCAGTTCTTC
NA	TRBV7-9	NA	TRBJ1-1	CASSLGRTETEAFF	TGTGCCAGCAGCTTAGGGAGGACGGAGACTGAAGCTTTCTTT
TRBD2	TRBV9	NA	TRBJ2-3	CASSPGLAGGSTDTQYF	TGTGCCAGCAGCCCGGGACTAGCGGGGGGGAGCACAGATACGCAGTATTTT
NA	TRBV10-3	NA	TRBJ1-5	CAISESAERPQHF	TGTGCCATCAGTGAGTCGGCGGAAAGGCCCCAGCATTTT
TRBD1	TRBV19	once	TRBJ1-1	CASSTRQGVPNTEAFF	TGTGCCAGTAGTACCCGACAGGGCGTACCGAACACTGAAGCTTTCTTT
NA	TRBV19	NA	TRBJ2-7	CASSIGPHAPYEQYF	TGTGCCAGTAGTATCGGTCCGCATGCCCCCTACGAGCAGTACTTC
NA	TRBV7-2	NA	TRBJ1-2	CASSLTGGVPSYGYTF	TGTGCCAGCAGCCTCACCGGAGGGGTACCCAGCTATGGCTACACCTTC
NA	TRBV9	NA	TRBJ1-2	CASSPRGREGRGYTF	TGTGCCAGCAGCCCCCGGGGACGGGAGGGAAGGGGCTACACCTTC
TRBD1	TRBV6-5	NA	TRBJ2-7	CASSYSTGGGVREQYF	TGTGCCAGCAGTTATTCGACAGGGGGCGGGGTGCGGGAGCAGTACTTC
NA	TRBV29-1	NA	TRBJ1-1	CSVGEPLGTEAFF	TGCAGCGTTGGGGAGCCCCTAGGGACTGAAGCTTTCTTT
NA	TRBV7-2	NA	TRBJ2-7	CASSLAGISTYEQYF	TGTGCCAGCAGCCTTGCAGGGATCTCTACCTACGAGCAGTACTTC
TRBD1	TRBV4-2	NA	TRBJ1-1	CASSQATGTGSRNTEAFF	TGTGCCAGCAGCCAAGCCACCGGGACAGGCTCTCGAAACACTGAAGCTTTCTTT
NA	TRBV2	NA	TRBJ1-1	CASSGNRAWMNTEAFF	TGTGCCAGCAGTGGAAACAGGGCATGGATGAACACTGAAGCTTTCTTT
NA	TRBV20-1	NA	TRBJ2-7	CSASWGTAYEQYF	TGCAGTGCTAGTTGGGGCACGGCCTACGAGCAGTACTTC
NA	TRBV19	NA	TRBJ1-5	CASSITAHSNQPQHF	TGTGCCAGTAGTATCACAGCCCATAGCAATCAGCCCCAGCATTTT
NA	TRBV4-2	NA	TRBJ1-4	CASSLTPQYSEKLFF	TGTGCCAGCAGCCTAACACCCCAATACAGTGAAAAACTGTTTTTT
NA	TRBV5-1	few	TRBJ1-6	CASRSEPVPNSPLHF	TGCGCCAGCAGGAGTGAGCCCGTTCCGAATTCACCCCTCCACTTT
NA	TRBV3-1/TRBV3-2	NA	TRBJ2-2	CASSHGRNTGELFF	TGTGCCAGCAGCCACGGTCGAAACACCGGGGAGCTGTTTTTT
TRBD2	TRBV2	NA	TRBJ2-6	CASSPAGAGANVLTF	TGTGCCAGCAGCCCAGCGGGAGCTGGGGCCAACGTCCTGACTTTC
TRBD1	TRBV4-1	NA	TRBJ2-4	CASSLRWDRLGNIQYF	TGCGCCAGCAGCCTAAGATGGGACAGGTTGGGGAACATTCAGTACTTC
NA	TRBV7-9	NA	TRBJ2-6	CASSLSRGPGANVLTF	TGTGCCAGCAGCTTGTCTCGGGGTCCTGGGGCCAACGTCCTGACTTTC
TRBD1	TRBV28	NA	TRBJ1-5	CASSLSGRDRGKGSQHF	TGTGCCAGCAGTTTAAGTGGACGGGACAGGGGGAAGGGGTCCCAGCATTTT
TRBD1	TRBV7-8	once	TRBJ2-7	CASSLQGAYEQYF	TGTGCCAGCAGCTTGCAGGGGGCTTACGAGCAGTACTTC
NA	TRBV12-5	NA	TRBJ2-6	CASGFFSPGSGANVLTF	TGTGCTAGTGGTTTTTTCTCACCCGGCTCTGGGGCCAACGTCCTGACTTTC
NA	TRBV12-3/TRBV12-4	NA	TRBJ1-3	CASSPAGNTIYF	TGTGCCAGCAGCCCCGCTGGAAACACCATATATTTT
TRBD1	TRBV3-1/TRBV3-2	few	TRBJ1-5	CASSHTGQGDQPQHF	TGTGCCAGCAGCCACACGGGACAGGGGGATCAGCCCCAGCATTTT
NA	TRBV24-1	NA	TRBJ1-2	CATQTPGYGYTF	TGTGCCACCCAGACTCCTGGCTATGGCTACACCTTC
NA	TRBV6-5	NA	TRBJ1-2	CASSYGPIYGYTF	TGTGCCAGCAGTTACGGGCCTATTTATGGCTACACCTTC
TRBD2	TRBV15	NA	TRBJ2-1	CATSRGTSGNEQFF	TGTGCCACCAGCAGGGGGACTAGTGGCAATGAGCAGTTCTTC
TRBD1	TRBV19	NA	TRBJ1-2	CATLDRGTSNYGYTF	TGTGCCACCCTTGACAGGGGGACATCTAACTATGGCTACACCTTC
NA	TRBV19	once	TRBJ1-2	CASRTGASNYGYTF	TGTGCCAGTCGTACAGGCGCTTCTAACTATGGCTACACCTTC
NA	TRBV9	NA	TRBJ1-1	CASSVGTGVNTEAFF	TGTGCCAGCAGCGTAGGAACAGGCGTGAACACTGAAGCTTTCTTT
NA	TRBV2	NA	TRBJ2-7	CASSREAETSEQYF	TGTGCCAGCTCTAGAGAAGCGGAGACCAGTGAGCAGTACTTC
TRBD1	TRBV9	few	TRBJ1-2	CASTGGYGYTF	TGTGCCAGTACAGGGGGCTATGGCTACACCTTC
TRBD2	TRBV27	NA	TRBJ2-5	CASSLSGGGAGETQYF	TGTGCCAGCAGTTTATCTGGCGGGGGGGCCGGAGAGACCCAGTACTTC
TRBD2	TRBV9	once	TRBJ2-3	CASNGGREGDTQYF	TGTGCCAGCAACGGAGGGCGGGAGGGAGATACGCAGTATTTT
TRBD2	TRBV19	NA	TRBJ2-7	CASSIALAGAYEQYF	TGTGCCAGTAGTATAGCGCTAGCGGGGGCTTACGAGCAGTACTTC
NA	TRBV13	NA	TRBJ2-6	CASSLGRGTGANVLTF	TGTGCCAGCAGCTTAGGCAGGGGAACTGGGGCCAACGTCCTGACTTTC
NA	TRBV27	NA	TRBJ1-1	CASRIGSGRTEAFF	TGTGCCAGCAGGATTGGGTCAGGGCGAACTGAAGCTTTCTTT
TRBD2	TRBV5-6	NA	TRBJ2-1	CASSLDSGIYNEQFF	TGTGCCAGCAGCTTGGATAGCGGGATCTACAATGAGCAGTTCTTC
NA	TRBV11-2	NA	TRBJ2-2	CASSPTVYPSGELFF	TGTGCCAGCAGTCCTACGGTCTACCCTTCCGGGGAGCTGTTTTTT
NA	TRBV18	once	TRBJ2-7	CASSPPNRGIAYEQYF	TGTGCCAGCTCACCACCGAATCGGGGGATAGCCTACGAGCAGTACTTC
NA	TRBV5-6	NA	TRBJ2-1	CASSLYWRVNEQFF	TGTGCCAGCAGCTTGTATTGGCGGGTGAATGAGCAGTTCTTC